The next 17 T cell receptor beta chains were all read from a single sample in a study of cytomegalovirus exposure and HLA in healthy donors. The method was immunoSEQ multiplex PCR; TCRdb's version includes in-frame clones alone and lacks a portion of them. The data contain 160,000 or so clones, more than 75% of them singletons. The sequenced sample was PBMCs. The receptor source for this set is a man in his late teens or twenties in good health and CMV-seronegative.

This sequence joins TRBV5-6 and TRBJ2-1; 11 bases agree with TRBD1. The CDR3 length is 15 residues. V lost 3 bases to trimming and J lost 4 bases; unmatched junction nucleotides: 3. Germline loops: CDR1 SGHDT, CDR2 YYEEEE. CDR3 region: CASSWGTGGYNEQFF. The CDR3 nucleotides are TGTGCCAGCAGCTGGGGGACAGGGGGATACAATGAGCAGTTCTTC.

V usage is TRBV5-4 and J usage is TRBJ1-3, with 9 nucleotides matching TRBD1. Germline V gives CDR1 SGHNT, CDR2 YYREEE (reference sequence). This CDR3 is 15 amino acids long. V lost 4 bases to trimming and J lost 3 bases; unmatched junction nucleotides: 5. The CDR3 sequence is CASSLGTGSGNTIYF. In DNA, the CDR3 is TGTGCCAGCAGCCTAGGGACAGGGAGTGGAAACACCATATATTTT.

The chain has TRBV6-5 and TRBJ2-1, with a weak D call TRBD2 (6 bases). Germline V lookup: CDR1 MNHEY, CDR2 SVGAGI. The V end was cut by 2 bases, the J end by 5 bases, with 13 bases between. This CDR3 is 15 amino acids long. The CDR3 nucleotides are TGTGCCAGCAGTTACCGGCCGGGAGCCGACAATGAGCAGTTCTTC. As protein: CASSYRPGADNEQFF.

The CDR3 region is CASSFEGVGYTF. The CDR3 region has the DNA TGTGCCAGCAGCTTTGAAGGGGTTGGCTACACCTTC. This chain connects TRBV5-6 to TRBJ1-2; weak D call: TRBD1 (5 bases). Germline CDR1 is SGHDT and CDR2 is YYEEEE. Trimming left V 2 bases short and J 7 bases short, with 9 bases between. The CDR3 sequence is 12 residues long. Full variable domain (remainder filled in from reference TRBV5-6 and TRBJ1-2): DAGVTQSPTHLIKTRGQQVTLRCSPKSGHDTVSWYQQALGQGPQFIFQYYEEEERQRGNFPDRFSGHQFPNYSSELNVNALLLGDSALYLCASSFEGVGYTFGSGTRLTVV.

The chain uses TRBV5-4 and TRBJ2-6, with D possibly being TRBD2 (6 bases). Deletions cut 4 bases from V and 2 bases from J, with 13 bases between. The germline V gene has CDR1 SGHNT and CDR2 YYREEE (reference sequence). The CDR3 runs 16 residues. The CDR3 protein is CASSPAPGAGANVLTF. DNA of the CDR3: TGTGCCAGCAGCCCCGCACCGGGGGCTGGGGCCAACGTCCTGACTTTC.

V gene TRBV5-1 combines with J gene TRBJ2-1, with a weak D call TRBD2 (7 bases). V was cut by 4 bases and J by 10 bases, with 18 bases left in between. The CDR3 has 14 amino acids. CDR1 SGHRS and CDR2 YFSETQ come from the germline V gene. The CDR3 nucleotides read TGCGCCAGCAGCCAGAGACGGGGCGGGGGCGAGCAGTTCTTC. It codes for CASSQRRGGGEQFF. Using reference TRBV5-1 and TRBJ2-1 for the parts outside the CDR3, the full variable domain is KAGVTQTPRYLIKTRGQQVTLSCSPISGHRSVSWYQQTPGQGLQFLFEYFSETQRNKGNFPGRFSGRQFSNSRSEMNVSTLELGDSALYLCASSQRRGGGEQFFGPGTRLTVL.

This chain's CDR3 is CASSPSEGRSSYEQYF. The CDR3 region has the DNA TGTGCCAGCTCCCCATCCGAAGGGAGGTCGTCCTACGAGCAGTACTTC. The rearrangement uses TRBV18 and TRBJ2-7, with D tentatively TRBD2 (6 bases). The V end was cut by 6 bases, the J end by 1 base, with 19 bases between. The CDR3 loop spans 16 amino acids. Germline V CDR1 and CDR2: KGHSH, LQKENI.

The V gene is TRBV15, the J gene TRBJ1-3; D might be TRBD1 (6 bases). V shed 1 base and J shed 4 bases, with 17 bases lying between them. Per germline, CDR1 LNHNV and CDR2 YYDKDF (reference sequence). The CDR3 runs to 17 residues. CDR3 in amino acids: CATSRGRGVTGGNTIYF. The DNA of the CDR3 is TGTGCCACCAGCAGAGGAAGGGGTGTTACAGGGGGAAACACCATATATTTT.

The V call is TRBV5-1, the J call TRBJ2-1, with 13 nucleotides matching TRBD2. With 3 bases clipped from V and 7 bases from J, the junction kept 7 bases outside the gene matches. The germline CDR1 and CDR2 sequences are SGHRS and YFSETQ. The CDR3 is 16 amino acids. Here the CDR3 reads CASSSTLAGGGNEQFF. In nucleotides, the CDR3 is TGCGCCAGCAGCTCCACACTAGCGGGAGGGGGGAATGAGCAGTTCTTC.

The chain carries TRBV27 and TRBJ2-2, with 8 nucleotides matching TRBD2. The CDR3 covers 16 residues. V was clipped by 5 bases and J by 5 bases; unmatched bases: 10. Germline V gene lookup returns CDR1 MNHEY and CDR2 SMNVEV (reference sequence). CDR3 residues: CASSRTPGGVTGELFF. In DNA form, the CDR3 reads TGTGCCAGCAGTCGCACACCGGGGGGGGTAACCGGGGAGCTGTTTTTT.

V gene TRBV18 combines with J gene TRBJ1-6; D gene uncertain. The germline CDR1 and CDR2 sequences are KGHSH and LQKENI. V lost 0 bases and J 6 bases, leaving 9 bases between the germline ends. The CDR3 is 15 residues long. CDR3 residues: CASSPPGGFNSPLHF. The CDR3 DNA follows: TGTGCCAGCTCACCACCTGGCGGCTTTAATTCACCCCTCCACTTT.

V is TRBV28 and J is TRBJ2-7; D is possibly TRBD1 (5 bases). Trimming pared 3 bases from V and 2 bases from J, leaving 11 bases between. Germline V lookup: CDR1 MDHEN, CDR2 SYDVKM. This CDR3 contains 14 residues. CDR3: CASSFVDMTYEQYF. The CDR3 DNA sequence: TGTGCCAGCAGTTTTGTGGACATGACCTACGAGCAGTACTTC. The full variable domain, in which reference TRBV28 and TRBJ2-7 provide the parts outside the CDR3, is DVKVTQSSRYLVKRTGEKVFLECVQDMDHENMFWYRQDPGLGLRLIYFSYDVKMKEKGDIPEGYSVSREKKERFSLILESASTNQTSMYLCASSFVDMTYEQYFGPGTRLTVT.

This chain connects TRBV5-1 to TRBJ1-1, with D perhaps TRBD1 (5 bases). Per germline, CDR1 SGHRS and CDR2 YFSETQ. This CDR3 is built from 13 residues. V was pared by 0 bases and J by 5 bases, with 8 bases between. In DNA form, the CDR3 reads TGCGCCAGCAGCTTGGGGGCAGGGACTGAAGCTTTCTTT. Protein sequence: CASSLGAGTEAFF.

The rearrangement links TRBV7-6 to TRBJ2-7, with 7 bases that match TRBD2. V was clipped by 1 base and J by 3 bases; unmatched bases: 6. CDR3 length: 15 residues. The germline gives CDR1 SGHVS, CDR2 FNYEAQ. CDR3 in DNA: TGTGCCAGCAGCTTAGGGGCTAGCGGAGGCTACGAGCAGTACTTC. Its translation is CASSLGASGGYEQYF.

The chain is built from TRBV6-5 and TRBJ2-1; 8 positions match TRBD1. V was pared by 7 bases and J by 8 bases, with 7 bases of the junction left unmatched. The CDR3 has 13 residues. Germline CDR1 reads MNHEY; CDR2 reads SVGAGI. DNA of the CDR3: TGTGCCAGCACCCAAGACAGGGGACATGAGCAGTTCTTC. Protein: CASTQDRGHEQFF.

The chain links TRBV6-6 to TRBJ1-5, with a possible D match to TRBD1 (5 bases). The CDR3 contains 15 residues. Trimming cost V 3 bases and J 1 base, with 10 bases left between them. The V gene's germline CDR1 is MNHNY and CDR2 SVGAGI (reference sequence). The CDR3 here is CASSYLGASNQPQHF. The CDR3 nucleotides are TGTGCCAGCAGTTATCTTGGGGCGAGCAATCAGCCCCAGCATTTT.

The rearrangement links TRBV5-4 to TRBJ2-3; 9 bases match TRBD1. This CDR3 has 15 residues. Germline V gives CDR1 SGHNT, CDR2 YYREEE (reference sequence). The V and J ends lost 4 bases and 3 bases, in that order; junction bases with no gene match: 6. The DNA of the CDR3 is TGTGCCAGCAGCCTGGTCGGGACAGGGACAGATACGCAGTATTTT. Protein: CASSLVGTGTDTQYF.